One and the same sample provided the 22 T cell receptor beta chains below, sequenced in a study of cytotoxic CD8 clonotypes in ibrutinib-treated CLL. Measured with immunoSEQ multiplex PCR; TCRdb has only the in-frame clones, and not every one. Here the sample spans about 300,000 clones, more than 70% being singletons. This sample comprised PBMCs, obtained at disease progression, from a patient treated with ibrutinib. The receptors stem from a human donor with chronic lymphocytic leukemia.

The genes are TRBV6-6 and TRBJ1-3; D might be TRBD1 (5 bases). V lost 5 bases and J 2 bases, leaving 13 bases between the germline ends. Germline CDR1 reads MNHNY; CDR2 reads SVGAGI (reference sequence). The CDR3 length is 15 residues. The chain's CDR3 is CASSTTGTAGNTIYF. The CDR3 DNA sequence: TGTGCCAGCAGTACTACCGGGACCGCTGGAAACACCATATATTTT.

Points on this clone: The sample carries other DNA sequences with the same CDR3. The rearrangement joins TRBV4-1 to TRBJ2-7; 14 nucleotides line up with TRBD2. CDR1 MGHRA and CDR2 YSYEKL come from the germline V gene. The CDR3 consists of 15 residues. V lost 4 bases to trimming and J lost 3 bases; unmatched junction nucleotides: 2. The CDR3: CASSLGTSGGYEQYF. CDR3 DNA: TGCGCCAGCAGCCTTGGGACTAGCGGGGGCTACGAGCAGTACTTC.

The gene calls are TRBV25-1 and TRBJ2-5, with 9 positions matching TRBD1. Unmatched junction bases numbered 4, after V lost 5 bases and J lost 3 bases. CDR1 and CDR2 (germline): MGHDK, SYGVNS. The CDR3 loop spans 14 amino acids. This CDR3 is CASSPRTGEETQYF. The CDR3, as DNA: TGTGCCAGCAGTCCCCGGACAGGGGAAGAGACCCAGTACTTC.

The chain uses TRBV5-6 and TRBJ1-5; the D is unclear. CDR1 SGHDT and CDR2 YYEEEE come from the germline V gene. Trimming shortened V by 4 bases and J by 6 bases, and 8 bases separated the two germline ends. CDR3 size: 12 residues. CDR3 in DNA: TGTGCCAGCAGCCATGGGCGTCAGCCCCAGCATTTT. Protein: CASSHGRQPQHF. Looking up the rest from reference TRBV5-6 and TRBJ1-5 gives the full variable domain: DAGVTQSPTHLIKTRGQQVTLRCSPKSGHDTVSWYQQALGQGPQFIFQYYEEEERQRGNFPDRFSGHQFPNYSSELNVNALLLGDSALYLCASSHGRQPQHFGDGTRLSIL.

The rearrangement links TRBV2 to TRBJ2-7, with 7 bases matching TRBD1. CDR1 and CDR2 (germline): SNHLY, FYNNEI. Trimming took 10 bases from V and 2 from J; bases not matched to a gene: 14. This CDR3 has 15 residues. The CDR3 region is CAILIEDRRTYEQYF. The CDR3 nucleotides are TGTGCCATCCTAATCGAGGACAGGAGAACCTACGAGCAGTACTTC.

The J gene is TRBJ2-2, the V gene TRBV19; D gene ambiguous. Per the germline V gene, CDR1 is LNHDA and CDR2 is SQIVND (reference sequence). The CDR3 loop spans 14 amino acids. Trimming cost V 3 bases and J 4 bases, with 9 bases left between them. The CDR3 loop reads CASSMYLSTGELFF. The DNA for the CDR3 is TGTGCCAGTAGTATGTACCTCAGCACCGGGGAGCTGTTTTTT.

The chain uses TRBV28 and TRBJ2-1; 8 bases line up with TRBD1. V was pared by 2 bases and J by 7 bases, with 13 bases of the junction left unmatched. The CDR3 is made up of 17 amino acids. Germline V gene sequence: CDR1 MDHEN, CDR2 SYDVKM. This CDR3 reads CASSLTQPGGYVNEQFF. In DNA, the CDR3 is TGTGCCAGCAGTTTAACCCAACCAGGGGGCTACGTGAATGAGCAGTTCTTC.

This clone was found a few times. The chain combines TRBV5-4 with TRBJ1-3, with a weak D call TRBD1 (5 bases). V was shortened by 0 bases and J by 2 bases, with 6 bases between the two germline ends. Germline loops: CDR1 SGHNT, CDR2 YYREEE (reference sequence). This CDR3 is built from 14 residues. The CDR3, as DNA: TGTGCCAGCAGCTTGGCAGGGACTGGAAACACCATATATTTT. The encoded protein is CASSLAGTGNTIYF.

The J gene is TRBJ1-1, the V gene TRBV6-1; 7 nucleotides match TRBD1. This CDR3 has 14 amino acids. J gave up 5 bases and V 6 bases, and 9 bases lay outside the gene matches. The germline V gene encodes CDR1 MNHNS and CDR2 SASEGT. CDR3 in amino acids: CASSPLDRTTEAFF. The CDR3 DNA sequence: TGTGCCAGCAGCCCCCTGGACAGGACTACTGAAGCTTTCTTT.

This sequence joins TRBV7-9 and TRBJ1-6, with TRBD1 matching over 10 bases. The trim removed 5 bases at V and 11 bases at J, leaving 9 bases unmatched. Germline lookup yields CDR1 SEHNR and CDR2 FQNEAQ (reference sequence). The CDR3 length is 15 residues. In DNA, the CDR3 is TGTGCCAGCAGCGGGGCCGGGACAGGGGATCCACCCCTCCACTTT. This sequence encodes CASSGAGTGDPPLHF.

V and J are TRBV4-1 and TRBJ2-3; D is possibly TRBD2 (5 bases). This CDR3 is 16 amino acids long. The V gene lost 0 bases and the J gene lost 0 bases, with 10 bases spanning the gap. Germline assignment: CDR1 MGHRA and CDR2 YSYEKL. In DNA, the CDR3 is TGCGCCAGCAGCCAAGACCCACTAGATAGCACAGATACGCAGTATTTT. Amino acid sequence: CASSQDPLDSTDTQYF.

The chain couples TRBV6-4 to TRBJ2-4; no clear D gene. Trimming cost V 0 bases and J 2 bases, with 14 bases left between them. The V gene's germline CDR1 is MRHNA and CDR2 SNTAGT. The CDR3 is 17 residues long. CDR3 loop: CASSDSDMFGSKNIQYF. The CDR3 DNA sequence: TGTGCCAGCAGTGACTCAGACATGTTCGGATCCAAAAACATTCAGTACTTC.

This clone was found a few times. The chain is built from TRBV27 and TRBJ1-6; 9 bases line up with TRBD1. Per the germline V gene, CDR1 is MNHEY and CDR2 is SMNVEV (reference sequence). This CDR3 has 15 amino acids. Trimming took 5 bases from V and 5 from J; bases not matched to a gene: 4. CDR3 protein: CASSQRTGDNSPLHF. Here the CDR3 DNA reads TGTGCCAGCAGTCAACGGACAGGGGATAATTCACCCCTCCACTTT.

A few counts support this clone. This chain links TRBV28 with TRBJ2-3; perhaps TRBD2 as D (6 bases). CDR3 length: 15 residues. The ends were cut back, 0 bases at V and 3 bases at J, with 10 bases in the middle. Germline CDR1 is MDHEN and CDR2 is SYDVKM. CDR3 nucleotide sequence: TGTGCCAGCAGTTTATGGGGGAGGAGTACAGATACGCAGTATTTT. It yields the protein CASSLWGRSTDTQYF.

This clone showed up just once. The chain joins TRBV18 to TRBJ1-2, with 9 bases matching TRBD1. After removal of 1 base from V and 4 bases from J, the junction contained 4 bases not matched to a gene. There are 15 residues in the CDR3. Germline V CDR1 and CDR2: KGHSH, LQKENI. CDR3 region: CASSPRDRDSYGYTF. The CDR3 region has the DNA TGTGCCAGCTCACCACGGGACAGGGATTCCTATGGCTACACCTTC.

The rearrangement links TRBV15 to TRBJ1-5; D gene unclear. Germline CDR1 and CDR2: LNHNV and YYDKDF (reference sequence). V was cut by 0 bases and J by 5 bases, with 14 bases left in between. CDR3 length equals 16 residues. CDR3 sequence reads: CATSRDQAVAHQPQHF. CDR3 DNA sequence: TGTGCCACCAGCAGAGATCAGGCCGTGGCGCATCAGCCCCAGCATTTT.

The chain combines TRBV11-2 with TRBJ2-2, with D perhaps TRBD2 (6 bases). Germline CDR1 reads SGHAT; CDR2 reads FQNNGV. Trimming shortened V by 1 base and J by 5 bases, and 8 bases separated the two germline ends. The CDR3 contains 14 residues. CDR3 DNA: TGTGCCAGCAGCTTAGGACGGGGGACCGGGGAGCTGTTTTTT. It codes for CASSLGRGTGELFF.

The J gene is TRBJ2-4, the V gene TRBV19; possible D gene TRBD1, 6 bases. The CDR3 spans 14 residues. Trimming cost V 7 bases and J 9 bases, with 19 bases left between them. Germline V gene sequence: CDR1 LNHDA, CDR2 SQIVND (reference sequence). CDR3 sequence: CASTLQGQGTIQYF. CDR3 DNA sequence: TGTGCCAGTACGCTTCAGGGCCAGGGGACCATTCAGTACTTC. Variable domain in full (rest from reference TRBV19 and TRBJ2-4): DGGITQSPKYLFRKEGQNVTLSCEQNLNHDAMYWYRQDPGQGLRLIYYSQIVNDFQKGDIAEGYSVSREKKESFPLTVTSAQKNPTAFYLCASTLQGQGTIQYFGAGTRLSVL.

The chain employs TRBV5-1 and TRBJ2-3, with D possibly being TRBD2 (5 bases). Germline CDR1 is SGHRS and CDR2 is YFSETQ. The CDR3 length is 13 residues. V was shortened by 4 bases and J by 5 bases, with 11 bases between the two germline ends. CDR3: CASSDPGVDTQYF. In nucleotides, the CDR3 is TGCGCCAGCAGCGACCCCGGGGTAGATACGCAGTATTTT.

The rearrangement joins TRBV19 to TRBJ1-2, with unresolved D. The V end was cut by 4 bases, the J end by 2 bases, with 20 bases between. Germline V CDR1 and CDR2: LNHDA, SQIVND (reference sequence). The CDR3 length is 17 residues. CDR3 coding DNA: TGTGCCAGTAGTAAGACAACGGTGACAATGGGGAACTATGGCTACACCTTC. It specifies CASSKTTVTMGNYGYTF.

This chain connects TRBV18 to TRBJ1-5, with 7 bases that match TRBD1. V dropped 3 bases and J dropped 5; count of bases not matched to a gene: 7. The CDR3 has 15 residues. Germline CDR1 and CDR2: KGHSH and LQKENI. The CDR3 loop reads CASSPRDRDDQPQHF. CDR3 coding DNA: TGTGCCAGCTCACCGAGAGACAGGGACGATCAGCCCCAGCATTTT.

This chain links TRBV28 with TRBJ2-7, with TRBD1 matching 8 bases. V shed 8 bases, J shed 0 bases, and the junction held 3 bases outside the gene matches. CDR1 and CDR2 (germline): MDHEN, SYDVKM. The CDR3 has 13 amino acids. DNA for the CDR3: TGTGCCAGCTCGACAGGGGACTCCTACGAGCAGTACTTC. Translation: CASSTGDSYEQYF.